Below are 28 T cell receptor beta chains sequenced from a single sample in a study of graft-versus-host responses after intestinal transplantation. Measured with immunoSEQ multiplex PCR; TCRdb has only the in-frame clones, and not every one. The table lists approximately 18,000 clones, approximately 86% of them singletons. The input for sequencing was PBMCs, taken roughly 32 weeks after intestinal transplant. The receptor set was obtained from a human patient who received an intestinal transplant, so some T cells may come from the graft donor.

The CDR3 coding sequence is TGTGCCAGCATGAGGCTAGCGCGGGAGACCCAGTACTTC. Translated: CASMRLARETQYF. V gene TRBV6-6 combines with J gene TRBJ2-5, with a weak D call TRBD2 (6 bases). The CDR3 runs to 13 residues. Trimming left V 7 bases short and J 5 bases short, with 14 bases between. Germline V gene lookup returns CDR1 MNHNY and CDR2 SVGAGI (reference sequence).

The chain joins TRBV7-9 to TRBJ2-7; D is ambiguous. This CDR3 region has 15 residues. Trimming took off 7 bases at V and 2 bases at J, with 18 bases between the two ends. Germline-derived CDR1 and CDR2 are SEHNR and FQNEAQ (reference sequence). The CDR3 loop is CASTSPGQPPYEQYF. The CDR3 DNA follows: TGTGCCAGCACCTCTCCCGGTCAACCCCCCTACGAGCAGTACTTC.

J is TRBJ1-2 and V is TRBV19; D ambiguous. V lost 9 bases to trimming and J lost 2 bases, with 22 bases between them. Looked up from germline, CDR1 is LNHDA and CDR2 is SQIVND (reference sequence). The CDR3 sequence is 16 residues long. For the CDR3, the DNA is TGTGCCAGCCACACGACCCCGGACCAGGAAAACTATGGCTACACCTTC. It encodes CASHTTPDQENYGYTF. Together with reference TRBV19 and TRBJ1-2, the CDR3 gives the full variable domain: DGGITQSPKYLFRKEGQNVTLSCEQNLNHDAMYWYRQDPGQGLRLIYYSQIVNDFQKGDIAEGYSVSREKKESFPLTVTSAQKNPTAFYLCASHTTPDQENYGYTFGSGTRLTVV.

Comment on this clone: Compared with germline, one end of the junction differs, possibly owing to a read error. The rearrangement uses TRBV29-1 and TRBJ2-7; 8 bases map to TRBD2. The germline V gene encodes CDR1 SQVTM and CDR2 ANQGSEA. This CDR3 spans 12 amino acids. CDR3 region: CSVEDPGGPRCF. CDR3 nucleotide sequence: TGCAGCGTTGAAGATCCGGGGGGGCCCCGGTGCTTC.

This clone was seen a few times. This chain connects TRBV11-3 to TRBJ2-7; 13 nucleotides match TRBD2. With 5 bases clipped from V and 2 bases from J, the junction kept 6 bases outside the gene matches. This CDR3 region has 16 residues. Germline assignment: CDR1 SGHNT and CDR2 YENEEA. The CDR3 DNA reads as TGTGCCAGCAGCCCGACTAGCGGGGGGATAACCTACGAGCAGTACTTC. It yields the protein CASSPTSGGITYEQYF.

The chain has TRBV19 and TRBJ2-2; possible D gene TRBD1, 7 bases. The CDR3 length is 15 residues. The V and J ends lost 3 bases and 8 bases respectively, with 16 bases between them. Germline V gene sequence: CDR1 LNHDA, CDR2 SQIVND (reference sequence). The CDR3 spells CASSIRAGGGGELFF. The CDR3 DNA follows: TGTGCCAGTAGTATCCGAGCAGGGGGAGGTGGGGAGCTGTTTTTT.

The chain couples TRBV11-3 to TRBJ1-6; D ambiguous. CDR1 and CDR2 (germline): SGHNT, YENEEA. CDR3 length: 13 amino acids. Trimming took 5 bases from V and 7 from J, leaving 9 bases between them. The CDR3 nucleotides are TGTGCCAGCAGCGATTCCCCCAATTCACCCCTCCACTTT. As protein: CASSDSPNSPLHF.

The chain uses TRBV19 and TRBJ1-3; 8 positions match TRBD1. There are 15 residues in the CDR3. Germline assignment: CDR1 LNHDA and CDR2 SQIVND (reference sequence). With V trimmed by 5 bases and J by 2 bases, 5 bases remained unmatched. This CDR3 reads CASSPRTGTGNTIYF. DNA for the CDR3: TGTGCCAGTAGTCCCAGGACAGGGACTGGAAACACCATATATTTT.

This chain joins TRBV9 and TRBJ2-2; maybe TRBD1 (5 bases). The CDR3 length is 16 residues. Germline loops: CDR1 SGDLS, CDR2 YYNGEE. Trimming took 3 bases from V and 1 from J, leaving 13 bases between them. This chain's CDR3 is CASSGRRGQNTGELFF. Written as DNA, the CDR3 is TGTGCCAGCAGCGGCCGCCGAGGACAGAACACCGGGGAGCTGTTTTTT.

The chain links TRBV19 to TRBJ2-7; D possibly corresponds to TRBD1 (6 bases). This CDR3 has 14 amino acids. CDR1 LNHDA and CDR2 SQIVND come from the germline V gene (reference sequence). Trimming cost V 1 base and J 1 base, with 8 bases left between them. The CDR3 bases are TGTGCCAGTAGTATAGGGGGGCATTCCTACGAGCAGTACTTC. Amino acids: CASSIGGHSYEQYF.

J is TRBJ1-1 and V is TRBV4-1; a possible D gene is TRBD1 (6 bases). The length of the CDR3 is 14 residues. Germline values: CDR1 MGHRA, CDR2 YSYEKL. V shed 5 bases and J shed 5 bases, with 15 bases lying between them. CDR3: CASSRGGSKTEAFF. In DNA form, the CDR3 reads TGCGCCAGCAGCAGGGGGGGGTCAAAGACTGAAGCTTTCTTT.

CDR3 sequence (DNA): TGTGCCAGCAGCGTATTGGCCTGGGGTCGGGGAAACACCATATATTTT. This translates into CASSVLAWGRGNTIYF. V is TRBV9 and J is TRBJ1-3; D remains ambiguous. Germline V gene data show CDR1 as SGDLS and CDR2 as YYNGEE. The V and J ends lost 1 base and 4 bases respectively, with 15 bases between them. This CDR3 contains 16 residues. The full variable domain, in which reference TRBV9 and TRBJ1-3 provide the parts outside the CDR3, is DSGVTQTPKHLITATGQRVTLRCSPRSGDLSVYWYQQSLDQGLQFLIQYYNGEERAKGNILERFSAQQFPDLHSELNLSSLELGDSALYFCASSVLAWGRGNTIYFGEGSWLTVV.

The CDR3 nucleotides are TGTGCCAGCAGCTCACGTCAGATACAAGAAGCTTTCTTT. It is translated as CASSSRQIQEAFF. The V and J genes are TRBV7-9 and TRBJ1-1; no clear D. V lost 4 bases and J lost 8, with 14 bases in between. This CDR3 region has 13 residues. CDR1 and CDR2 (germline): SEHNR, FQNEAQ (reference sequence).

This clone turned up a few times. V usage is TRBV5-4 and J usage is TRBJ2-3; tentative D call: TRBD1 (5 bases). Trimming removed 4 bases from V and 4 bases from J, with 13 bases in between. The CDR3 loop spans 14 amino acids. In germline, CDR1 is SGHNT, CDR2 YYREEE (reference sequence). For the CDR3, the DNA is TGTGCCAGCAGCATAGTAGGGGCGGCAGATACGCAGTATTTT. It codes for CASSIVGAADTQYF.

CDR3 amino acids: CASSIGVGNSPLHF. The DNA for the CDR3 is TGTGCCAGTAGTATTGGGGTCGGGAATTCACCCCTCCACTTT. The chain links TRBV19 to TRBJ1-6; D call uncertain. This CDR3 spans 14 amino acids. Germline-derived CDR1 and CDR2 are LNHDA and SQIVND (reference sequence). V gave up 3 bases and J gave up 7 bases, with 10 bases separating them.

The rearrangement uses TRBV4-2 and TRBJ1-6; TRBD1 is a possible D gene (6 bases). Germline V CDR1 and CDR2: LGHNA, YNFKEQ. Between the trimmed V and J ends, which lost 5 bases and 5 bases, there was a span of 13 bases. The CDR3 extends over 15 amino acids. The CDR3 DNA is TGTGCCAGCAGCTCCCGGGACAAAGATAATTCACCCCTCCACTTT. It encodes CASSSRDKDNSPLHF.

This clone is a singleton in its sample. The V call is TRBV6-1, the J call TRBJ1-2; D uncertain. CDR1 MNHNS and CDR2 SASEGT come from the germline V gene. This CDR3 comprises 16 residues. Between the trimmed V and J ends, which lost 0 bases and 2 bases, there was a span of 13 bases. CDR3 nucleotides: TGTGCCAGCAGTGAAGCAGTGATAGGGTTCAACTATGGCTACACCTTC. It codes for CASSEAVIGFNYGYTF.

V is TRBV6-6 and J is TRBJ2-2; a possible D gene is TRBD1 (6 bases). The V and J ends lost 6 bases and 1 base respectively, with 12 bases between them. This CDR3 spans 15 amino acids. Germline V gene lookup returns CDR1 MNHNY and CDR2 SVGAGI (reference sequence). The CDR3 nucleotides are TGTGCCAGCAGAGCAGACAGGTGGAACACCGGGGAGCTGTTTTTT. This gives the protein CASRADRWNTGELFF.

The genes are TRBV6-6 and TRBJ2-7; TRBD2 agrees at 8 bases. Germline V gene data show CDR1 as MNHNY and CDR2 as SVGAGI (reference sequence). The length of the CDR3 is 14 residues. Germline trimming cut 0 bases from V and 4 bases from J; bases unmatched to any gene: 2. The CDR3 nucleotides are TGTGCCAGCAGTTACTCGCGGGGGGCGTACGAGCAGTACTTC. Translating it yields CASSYSRGAYEQYF.

The chain couples TRBV5-1 to TRBJ1-6, with D perhaps matching TRBD1 (5 bases). The germline V gene has CDR1 SGHRS and CDR2 YFSETQ. V lost 9 bases and J lost 2, with 18 bases in between. This CDR3 region has 16 residues. CDR3 sequence (DNA): TGCGCCACCCCTTCGGGGGGAGGAACCTATAATTCACCCCTCCACTTT. Amino acids: CATPSGGGTYNSPLHF.

This rearrangement joins TRBV7-9 to TRBJ2-5, with 9 bases aligning to TRBD2. The CDR3 is made up of 14 amino acids. V was clipped by 7 bases and J by 3 bases; unmatched bases: 6. Germline assignment: CDR1 SEHNR and CDR2 FQNEAQ (reference sequence). In nucleotides, the CDR3 is TGTGCCAGCACCCTAATAGCGGGGGAAGAGACCCAGTACTTC. Protein product: CASTLIAGEETQYF.

This chain connects TRBV12-5 to TRBJ2-7; TRBD1 matches at 12 bases. This CDR3 spans 13 amino acids. Germline V lookup: CDR1 LGHNT, CDR2 FRNRAP. The ends lost 6 bases at V and 5 bases at J; junction bases unmatched: 2. The CDR3 DNA sequence: TGTGCTAGTGGGGGACAGGGGGCCCACGAGCAGTACTTC. Its translation is CASGGQGAHEQYF.

The chain joins TRBV5-4 to TRBJ2-6; 8 nucleotides align to TRBD1. There are 19 residues in the CDR3. Germline V CDR1 and CDR2: SGHNT, YYREEE (reference sequence). V gave up 3 bases and J gave up 0 bases; unmatched junction bases: 11. Here the CDR3 DNA reads TGTGCCAGCAGCTCGACAGGGGTCGGTGCGGTCTCTGGGGCCAACGTCCTGACTTTC. As protein: CASSSTGVGAVSGANVLTF.

The gene calls are TRBV14 and TRBJ1-4; D might be TRBD1 (6 bases). Germline CDR1 and CDR2: SGHDN and FVKESK. The CDR3 is 15 residues long. The V end lost 2 bases, the J end lost 3 bases, and 10 bases lay between the germline ends. CDR3 sequence (DNA): TGTGCCAGCAGCCAAATGACAGGCCCTAATGAAAAACTGTTTTTT. Protein: CASSQMTGPNEKLFF.

The chain employs TRBV10-3 and TRBJ2-2, with 11 bases identical to TRBD2. Germline V CDR1 and CDR2: ENHRY, SYGVKD. The CDR3 is 17 residues long. J gave up 3 bases and V 4 bases, and 7 bases lay outside the gene matches. The CDR3 DNA is TGTGCCATCAGTGCTAGGGGACTAGCGGATTACACCGGGGAGCTGTTTTTT. Amino acids: CAISARGLADYTGELFF.

The V and J genes are TRBV11-2 and TRBJ1-1, with a tentative D call TRBD1 (6 bases). The CDR3 runs 12 residues. Trimming stripped 5 bases from V and 8 bases from J, with 12 bases between. Germline values: CDR1 SGHAT, CDR2 FQNNGV. CDR3 in DNA: TGTGCCAGCAGCCTCACGACAGGCGAAGCTTTCTTT. This gives the protein CASSLTTGEAFF.

The chain couples TRBV27 to TRBJ2-1; D assignment may be TRBD1 or TRBD2 (5 bases each). V was pared by 0 bases and J by 5 bases, with 11 bases between. The germline V gene encodes CDR1 MNHEY and CDR2 SMNVEV (reference sequence). This CDR3 has 15 residues. This CDR3 is CASSLSKGTNNEQFF. The CDR3 DNA follows: TGTGCCAGCAGTTTATCGAAGGGGACCAACAATGAGCAGTTCTTC.

The chain has TRBV5-1 and TRBJ2-6; 9 nucleotides align to TRBD1. The CDR3 loop spans 20 amino acids. Germline V CDR1 and CDR2: SGHRS, YFSETQ. J lost 0 bases, V lost 2 bases, and 12 bases had no gene match. In DNA, the CDR3 is TGCGCCAGCAGCTTATTTTATAACAGGGGGCAGGTCTCTGGGGCCAACGTCCTGACTTTC. Protein sequence: CASSLFYNRGQVSGANVLTF.